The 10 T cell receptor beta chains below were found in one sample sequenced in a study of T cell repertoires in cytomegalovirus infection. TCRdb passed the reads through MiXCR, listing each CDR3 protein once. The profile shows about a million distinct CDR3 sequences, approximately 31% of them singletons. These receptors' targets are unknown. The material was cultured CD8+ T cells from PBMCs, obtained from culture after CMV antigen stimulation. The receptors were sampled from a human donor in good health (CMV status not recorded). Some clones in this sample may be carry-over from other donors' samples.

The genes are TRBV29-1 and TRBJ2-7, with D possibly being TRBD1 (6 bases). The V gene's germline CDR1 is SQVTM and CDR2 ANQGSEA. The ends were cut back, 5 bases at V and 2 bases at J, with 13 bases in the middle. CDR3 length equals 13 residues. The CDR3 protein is CSVSPQGAYEQYF. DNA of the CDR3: TGCAGCGTTTCTCCACAGGGAGCCTACGAGCAGTACTTC.

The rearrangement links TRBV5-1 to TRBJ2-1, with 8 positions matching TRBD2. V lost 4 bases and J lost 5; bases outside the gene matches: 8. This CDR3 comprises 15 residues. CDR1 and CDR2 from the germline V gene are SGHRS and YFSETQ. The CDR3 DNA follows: TGCGCCAGCAGCGGCCCCACGGGGGGGAACAATGAGCAGTTCTTC. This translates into CASSGPTGGNNEQFF.

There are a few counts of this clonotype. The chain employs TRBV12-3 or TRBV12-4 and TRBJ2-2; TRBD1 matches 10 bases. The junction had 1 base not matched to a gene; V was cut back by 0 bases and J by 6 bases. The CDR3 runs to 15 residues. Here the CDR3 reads CASSLAGQGSGELFF. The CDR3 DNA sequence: TGTGCCAGCAGTTTAGCGGGACAGGGGTCCGGGGAGCTGTTTTTT.

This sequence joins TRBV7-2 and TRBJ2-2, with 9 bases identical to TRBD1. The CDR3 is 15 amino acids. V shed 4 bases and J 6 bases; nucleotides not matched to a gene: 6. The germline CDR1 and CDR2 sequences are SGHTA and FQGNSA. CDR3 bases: TGTGCCAGCAGCTCTTACAGGGGGCCGGCCGGGGAGCTGTTTTTT. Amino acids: CASSSYRGPAGELFF.

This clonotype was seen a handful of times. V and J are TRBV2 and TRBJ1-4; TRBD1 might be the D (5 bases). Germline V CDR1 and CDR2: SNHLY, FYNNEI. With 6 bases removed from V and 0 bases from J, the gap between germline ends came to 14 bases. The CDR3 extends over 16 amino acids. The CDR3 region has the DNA TGTGCCAGCAGATCAGCTACAGGTTCAACTAATGAAAAACTGTTTTTT. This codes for CASRSATGSTNEKLFF. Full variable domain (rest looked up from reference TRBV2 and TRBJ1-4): EPEVTQTPSHQVTQMGQEVILRCVPISNHLYFYWYRQILGQKVEFLVSFYNNEISEKSEIFDDQFSVERPDGSNFTLKIRSTKLEDSAMYFCASRSATGSTNEKLFFGSGTQLSVL.

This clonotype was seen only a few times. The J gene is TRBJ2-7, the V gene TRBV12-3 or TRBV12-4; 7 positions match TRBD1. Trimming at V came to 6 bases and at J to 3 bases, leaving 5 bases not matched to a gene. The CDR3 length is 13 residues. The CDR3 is CASRGTENYEQYF. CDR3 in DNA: TGTGCCAGCAGAGGGACAGAAAACTACGAGCAGTACTTC.

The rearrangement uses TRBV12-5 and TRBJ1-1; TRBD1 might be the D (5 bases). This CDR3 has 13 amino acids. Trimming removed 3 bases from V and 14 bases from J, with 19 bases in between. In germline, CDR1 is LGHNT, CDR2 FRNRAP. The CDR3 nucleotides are TGTGCTAGTGGTTTTCCCCACGACAGTTGCTTGTTCTTT. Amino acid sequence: CASGFPHDSCLFF. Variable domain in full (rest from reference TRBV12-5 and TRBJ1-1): DARVTQTPRHKVTEMGQEVTMRCQPILGHNTVFWYRQTMMQGLELLAYFRNRAPLDDSGMPKDRFSAEMPDATLATLKIQPSEPRDSAVYFCASGFPHDSCLFFGQGTRLTVV.

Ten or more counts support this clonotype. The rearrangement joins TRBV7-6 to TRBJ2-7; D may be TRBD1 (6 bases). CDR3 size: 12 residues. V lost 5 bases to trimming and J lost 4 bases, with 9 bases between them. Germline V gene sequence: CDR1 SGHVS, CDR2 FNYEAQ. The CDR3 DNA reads TGTGCCAGCAGCCAACAGGGATACGAGCAGTACTTC. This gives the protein CASSQQGYEQYF.

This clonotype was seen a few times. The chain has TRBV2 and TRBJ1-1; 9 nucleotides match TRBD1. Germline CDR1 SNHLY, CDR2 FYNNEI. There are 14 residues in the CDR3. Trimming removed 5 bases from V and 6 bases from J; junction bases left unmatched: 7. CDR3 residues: CASSQQGAWAEAFF. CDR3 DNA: TGTGCCAGCAGTCAACAGGGGGCCTGGGCTGAAGCTTTCTTT.

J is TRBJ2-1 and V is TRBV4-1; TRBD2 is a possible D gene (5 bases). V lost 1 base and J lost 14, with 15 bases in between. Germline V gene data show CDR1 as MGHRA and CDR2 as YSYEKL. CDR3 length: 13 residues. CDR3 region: CASSQATGSPEFF. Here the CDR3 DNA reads TGCGCCAGCAGCCAAGCAACGGGGAGCCCTGAGTTCTTC.